The 16 T cell receptor beta chains below come from one sample, sequenced in a study of T cells in Graves' hyperthyroidism and ophthalmopathy. RNA transcripts gave rise to amplified TCR beta CDR3 regions. A first-round RT-PCR of the TCR CDR3 used the HTBI primer set. Via MiXCR, TCRdb re-called the multiplex PCR reads, giving one row per CDR3 protein. In the table there are about 520,000 distinct CDR3 sequences, about 24% of which are singletons. The sequenced sample consisted of blood. These receptors all stem from a young woman with Graves' ophthalmopathy.

This clonotype was detected ten times or more. The chain couples TRBV6-2 or TRBV6-3 to TRBJ1-3; D unclear. The germline gives CDR1 MNHEY, CDR2 SVGEGT. The CDR3 is 12 residues long. Trimming stripped 8 bases from V and 7 bases from J, with 12 bases between. CDR3 residues: CASGRWGNTIYF. The CDR3 coding sequence is TGTGCCAGCGGAAGATGGGGTAACACCATATATTTT.

This clonotype has a count of ten or more. V is TRBV20-1 and J is TRBJ1-1, with 8 positions matching TRBD1. V trimming: 3 bases; J trimming: 1 base; junction bases outside the gene matches: 7. The germline V gene encodes CDR1 DFQATT and CDR2 SNEGSKA (reference sequence). The length of the CDR3 is 15 residues. CDR3 protein: CSASDRGGWNTEAFF. CDR3 nucleotide sequence: TGCAGTGCTAGTGACAGGGGAGGGTGGAACACTGAAGCTTTCTTT.

CDR3 nucleotide sequence: TGTGCCAGCAGACATACCACAGGGGAAGGCTACACCTTC. It is translated as CASRHTTGEGYTF. V is TRBV2 and J is TRBJ1-2; 7 nucleotides agree with TRBD1. Germline loops: CDR1 SNHLY, CDR2 FYNNEI. V was pared by 6 bases and J by 8 bases, with 9 bases of the junction left unmatched. The CDR3 runs 13 residues.

This clonotype was seen at least ten times. This chain uses TRBV6-2 or TRBV6-3 with TRBJ1-1; D possibly corresponds to TRBD1 (6 bases). Trimming removed 5 bases at V and 4 bases at J, with 20 bases between. The CDR3 spans 16 residues. Per the germline V gene, CDR1 is MNHEY and CDR2 is SVGEGT. This CDR3 is CASSPAGGGAPTEAFF. Written as DNA, the CDR3 is TGTGCCAGCAGTCCCGCCGGGGGGGGGGCGCCCACTGAAGCTTTCTTT.

The table lists this clonotype with many counts. This sequence joins TRBV5-6 and TRBJ1-1, with 7 bases that match TRBD1. The trim removed 2 bases at V and 5 bases at J, leaving 9 bases unmatched. Germline loops: CDR1 SGHDT, CDR2 YYEEEE. This CDR3 is 15 amino acids long. The CDR3 reads CASSFFGAGGTEAFF. The CDR3 DNA reads as TGTGCCAGCAGCTTCTTCGGGGCAGGGGGTACTGAAGCTTTCTTT. Supplemented by reference TRBV5-6 and TRBJ1-1, the full variable domain reads DAGVTQSPTHLIKTRGQQVTLRCSPKSGHDTVSWYQQALGQGPQFIFQYYEEEERQRGNFPDRFSGHQFPNYSSELNVNALLLGDSALYLCASSFFGAGGTEAFFGQGTRLTVV.

This clonotype was detected ten times or more. The rearrangement joins TRBV6-5 to TRBJ1-1; 7 positions agree with TRBD1. The J segment lost 1 base and the V segment lost 5 bases, leaving 4 bases of the junction unmatched. The germline V gene encodes CDR1 MNHEY and CDR2 SVGAGI. The CDR3 length is 14 residues. For the CDR3, the DNA is TGTGCCAGCAGTCACGACAGGGCGAACACTGAAGCTTTCTTT. It yields the protein CASSHDRANTEAFF.

V gene TRBV3-1 combines with J gene TRBJ2-4; D might be TRBD2 (6 bases). From germline, CDR1 is LGHDT and CDR2 YNNKEL (reference sequence). The CDR3 length is 17 residues. V dropped 3 bases and J dropped 2 bases, with 17 bases sitting between them. Here the CDR3 DNA reads TGTGCCAGCAGCCACGTAGGACTACGGGGTACCAAAAACATTCAGTACTTC. This codes for CASSHVGLRGTKNIQYF.

The chain carries TRBV6-2 or TRBV6-3 and TRBJ2-7, with D hard to call. The V gene lost 6 bases and the J gene lost 4 bases, with 10 bases spanning the gap. The CDR3 runs to 12 residues. In germline, CDR1 is MNHEY, CDR2 SVGEGT. CDR3 in amino acids: CASSTEIYEQYF. CDR3 bases: TGTGCCAGCAGCACCGAGATATACGAGCAGTACTTC.

This clonotype was counted many times. The chain recombines TRBV15 with TRBJ1-1; D not resolved. Germline lookup yields CDR1 LNHNV and CDR2 YYDKDF (reference sequence). Deletions cut 2 bases from V and 5 bases from J, with 15 bases between. The CDR3 sequence is 15 residues long. The CDR3 is CATSRIYGMGTEAFF. The CDR3 DNA follows: TGTGCCACCAGCAGAATTTACGGGATGGGGACTGAAGCTTTCTTT.

The V and J genes are TRBV7-3 and TRBJ2-2; a weak D match, TRBD2 (5 bases). V dropped 6 bases and J dropped 4 bases, with 6 bases sitting between them. CDR1 is SGHTA and CDR2 is FQGTGA in the germline V gene. CDR3 length: 12 amino acids. The CDR3 nucleotides read TGTGCCAGCAGGGAGGTCACCGGGGAGCTGTTTTTT. It yields the protein CASREVTGELFF.

This chain joins TRBV6-1 and TRBJ2-1; possibly TRBD1 for D (5 bases). The CDR3 has 14 amino acids. V lost 6 bases and J 4 bases, leaving 13 bases between the germline ends. From germline, CDR1 is MNHNS and CDR2 SASEGT. For the CDR3, the DNA is TGTGCCAGCAGAGGGGCAGGGTCGTACAATGAGCAGTTCTTC. Amino acid sequence: CASRGAGSYNEQFF.

The rearrangement links TRBV7-8 to TRBJ2-5; D possibly corresponds to TRBD1 (5 bases). CDR1 is SGHVS, CDR2 FQNEAQ, per germline. V was trimmed by 5 bases and J by 1 base, leaving 14 bases between them. The CDR3 is 15 residues long. The chain's CDR3 is CASSLWGRLQETQYF. CDR3 nucleotide sequence: TGTGCCAGCAGCCTATGGGGCAGGCTCCAAGAGACCCAGTACTTC.

The CDR3 DNA sequence: TGTGCCAGTAGTATGAGGTCAGCAAGTGAAGCTTTCTTT. This encodes CASSMRSASEAFF. The rearrangement uses TRBV19 and TRBJ1-1; no firm D call. Per the germline V gene, CDR1 is LNHDA and CDR2 is SQIVND (reference sequence). V was shortened by 3 bases and J by 7 bases, with 12 bases between the two germline ends. The CDR3 consists of 13 residues. Full variable domain (remainder filled in from reference TRBV19 and TRBJ1-1): DGGITQSPKYLFRKEGQNVTLSCEQNLNHDAMYWYRQDPGQGLRLIYYSQIVNDFQKGDIAEGYSVSREKKESFPLTVTSAQKNPTAFYLCASSMRSASEAFFGQGTRLTVV.

The sample holds many counts of this clonotype. The V and J genes are TRBV7-9 and TRBJ1-1; D is unclear. The CDR3 covers 14 residues. With 5 bases removed from V and 4 bases from J, the gap between germline ends came to 14 bases. Germline loops: CDR1 SEHNR, CDR2 FQNEAQ (reference sequence). CDR3 DNA: TGTGCCAGCAGCGACACCAGGTTGGGCACTGAAGCTTTCTTT. It codes for CASSDTRLGTEAFF. The variable domain in full, completed from reference TRBV7-9 and TRBJ1-1, reads DTGVSQNPRHKITKRGQNVTFRCDPISEHNRLYWYRQTLGQGPEFLTYFQNEAQLEKSRLLSDRFSAERPKGSFSTLEIQRTEQGDSAMYLCASSDTRLGTEAFFGQGTRLTVV.

The chain is built from TRBV10-1 and TRBJ2-2, with D perhaps TRBD1 or TRBD2 (5 bases each). V lost 2 bases and J lost 3, with 13 bases in between. The CDR3 is 16 amino acids. Germline-derived CDR1 and CDR2 are WNHNN and SYGVQD (reference sequence). CDR3 residues: CASSEHSGAHTGELFF. CDR3 bases: TGCGCCAGCAGTGAGCACTCCGGGGCGCACACCGGGGAGCTGTTTTTT.

In its sample, this clonotype was seen many times. The chain has TRBV18 and TRBJ1-1, with D possibly TRBD1 on 6 matching bases. V lost 1 base and J 1 base, leaving 10 bases between the germline ends. Germline V gives CDR1 KGHSH, CDR2 LQKENI. The CDR3 extends over 15 amino acids. CDR3 bases: TGTGCCAGCTCACCACAGGGGGGTAGGAACACTGAAGCTTTCTTT. Its protein is CASSPQGGRNTEAFF.